The clone carrying this T cell receptor (beta chain) was seen a few times. This entry comes from a study of blood T cell repertoires in COVID-19. As for the study in general: Spain, Italy and the United States supplied samples that represented acute and convalescent COVID-19. PBMCs, B-cell-depleted T cells, or T cells provided the cDNA or gDNA that made up the material.

CDR1 and CDR2 from the germline V gene are SQVTM and ANQGSEA. The CDR3 runs 11 residues. V lost 0 bases to trimming and J lost 7 bases, with 6 bases between them. Original processing notes: Scientists estimated how many nucleated cells there were by amplifying reference gene primers. TCRdb keeps only in-frame clones here, not all; method: immunoSEQ multiplex PCR. That table is the source of V, J and clone size, and D and trimming were worked out from the DNA. The sample has 150,000 to 200,000 clones, roughly 87% seen once. The chain joins TRBV29-1 to TRBJ1-2; unclear D gene. The clonotype comes from a man aged 18 to 30 who had recovered from COVID-19. Sample: peripheral blood. The CDR3 nucleotides read TGCAGCGTTGAAGATCCGTTTGGCTACACCTTC. Amino acids: CSVEDPFGYTF.